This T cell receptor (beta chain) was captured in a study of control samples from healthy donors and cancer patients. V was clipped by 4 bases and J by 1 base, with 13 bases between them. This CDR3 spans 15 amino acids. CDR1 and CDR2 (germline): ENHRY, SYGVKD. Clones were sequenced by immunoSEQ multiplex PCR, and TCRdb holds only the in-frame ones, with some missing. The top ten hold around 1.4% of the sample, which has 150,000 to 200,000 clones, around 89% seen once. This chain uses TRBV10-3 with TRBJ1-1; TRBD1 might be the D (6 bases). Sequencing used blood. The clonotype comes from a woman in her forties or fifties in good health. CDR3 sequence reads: CAISVGGGRNTEAFF. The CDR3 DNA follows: TGTGCCATCAGTGTCGGAGGGGGAAGGAACACTGAAGCTTTCTTT.